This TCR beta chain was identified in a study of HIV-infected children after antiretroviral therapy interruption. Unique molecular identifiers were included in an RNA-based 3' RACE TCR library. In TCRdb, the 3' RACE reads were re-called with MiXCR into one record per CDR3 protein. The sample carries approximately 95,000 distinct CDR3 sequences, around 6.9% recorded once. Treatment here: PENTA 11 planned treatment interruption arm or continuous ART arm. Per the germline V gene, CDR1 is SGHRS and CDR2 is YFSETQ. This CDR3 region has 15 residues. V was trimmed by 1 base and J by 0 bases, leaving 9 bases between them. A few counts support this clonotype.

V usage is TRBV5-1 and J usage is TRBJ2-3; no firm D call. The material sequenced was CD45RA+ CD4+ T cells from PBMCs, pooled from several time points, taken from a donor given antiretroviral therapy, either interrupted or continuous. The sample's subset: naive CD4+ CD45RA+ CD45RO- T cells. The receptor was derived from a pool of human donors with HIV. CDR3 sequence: CASSLRRASTDTQYF. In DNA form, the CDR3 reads TGCGCCAGCAGCTTGCGACGGGCAAGCACAGATACGCAGTATTTT.